This T cell receptor beta chain was recovered during a study of control samples from healthy donors and cancer patients. About this clone: The same CDR3 arises from other DNA sequences in this sample as well.

Produced via immunoSEQ multiplex PCR; TCRdb's table is partial and in-frame only. This sample has about 190,000 clones, with roughly nine tenths found just once. Sequenced input: blood. This sequence originates from a man aged 25-45 years in good health.

The CDR3 sequence is CASSLDSGGTTDTQYF. The CDR3 nucleotides are TGCGCCAGCAGCTTGGATTCGGGGGGTACCACAGATACGCAGTATTTT. The chain is built from TRBV5-1 and TRBJ2-3; the match to TRBD2 covers 7 bases. The CDR3 is 16 residues long. Germline CDR1 SGHRS, CDR2 YFSETQ. The J segment lost 2 bases and the V segment lost 0 bases, leaving 6 bases of the junction unmatched.